The rows below give T cell receptor beta chains drawn from one sample of a study of T cell responses to AZD1222 COVID-19 vaccine. Profiling relied on immunoSEQ multiplex PCR, and the TCRdb table lists in-frame clones only, not all of them. There are fewer than 75,000 clones in the sample; 80% to 95% occur only once, and 6.3% lies in the top ten. The sample was peripheral blood, taken 28 days after the second dose of the MenACWY control vaccine. The origin of the receptors is an adult who received the MenACWY meningococcal vaccine as a control. Both conserved end residues are part of each CDR3.

j_call v_call cdr3_aa
TRBJ1-2 TRBV7-9 CASSLDQGYGYTF
TRBJ2-1 TRBV12-3/TRBV12-4 CASSPGLVNEQFF
TRBJ2-5 TRBV5-4 CASARELIQETQYF
TRBJ1-6 TRBV21-1 CASSKSRAGNSPLHF
TRBJ1-3 TRBV5-6 CASSFNLAGNTIYF
TRBJ2-7 TRBV2 CASRYGTSGYEQYF
TRBJ1-1 TRBV27 CASSLEGIRNTEAFF
TRBJ2-1 TRBV6-6 CASTPPGRKVNEQFF
TRBJ2-5 TRBV9 CASSITWGLAEETQYF
TRBJ2-7 TRBV5-4 CASSTSSYEQYF
TRBJ2-1 TRBV5-1 CASSLGGRASYNEQFF
TRBJ1-5 TRBV6-4 CASSDGPTGCNQPQHF
TRBJ2-1 TRBV4-2 CASSPLTSGGSSYNEQFF
TRBJ2-3 TRBV7-2 CASSQDRVDTQYF
TRBJ1-1 TRBV19 CASSIVPSTEAFF
TRBJ2-1 TRBV28 CATRGGYNEQFF